This T cell receptor (beta chain) appears in the sequencing data of a study of beta chain features in type 1 diabetes. This clone came up a few times. Its antigen is undetermined. This CDR3 spans 16 amino acids. V lost 1 base to trimming and J lost 7 bases; unmatched junction nucleotides: 6. Germline loops: CDR1 LGHNA, CDR2 YNFKEQ. Overall study results and limits: Lower insertion and higher deletion counts appeared at VDJ junctions in type 1 diabetes patients.

It was one heparinised blood draw, averaging about 116 mL, that each donor gave. Sorted CD4+ subsets: naive, central memory, regulatory, stem cell-like memory (CD45RO/CCR7/CD25/CD127/CD95/CD27 panel). As every portion of the isolated RNA was reverse transcribed, the sequencing read expressed TCRB transcripts. For naive, central memory and regulatory T cell samples, reads averaged roughly 3.7 million. TCRdb's table, derived via immunoSEQ multiplex PCR, lists solely in-frame clones and lacks some. The sample has roughly 400,000 clones, more than 11% seen once. The sample comprised naive CD4+ T cells from blood. The V call is TRBV4-2, the J call TRBJ2-1, with 11 nucleotides matching TRBD2. The sequence was obtained from a man aged 25 to 45 in good health. The CDR3 DNA reads TGTGCCAGCAGCCAAGGGCTAGCGGGAGGCCAAAATGAGCAGTTCTTC. It is translated as CASSQGLAGGQNEQFF.